This entry lists 7 T cell receptor beta chains sequenced from one sample in a study of T cells in Graves' hyperthyroidism and ophthalmopathy. Amplification of TCR beta CDR3 regions used RNA as the template. The HTBI primer set served for first-round RT-PCR of the TCR CDR3. TCRdb reprocessed the multiplex PCR reads with MiXCR, giving one entry per CDR3 protein. The table has roughly 500,000 distinct CDR3 sequences, about 20% seen once. The sample was blood. The receptors stem from an older woman with Graves' ophthalmopathy.

This clonotype was counted at least ten times. V gene TRBV12-3 or TRBV12-4 combines with J gene TRBJ2-7; D is unresolved. Trimming removed 6 bases at V and 5 bases at J, with 17 bases between. The CDR3 length is 14 residues. CDR3 protein: CASSRAHPPHEQYF. For the CDR3, the DNA is TGTGCCAGCAGCCGGGCCCACCCCCCACACGAGCAGTACTTC.

The CDR3 is CASSLRLGHYGYTF. In DNA form, the CDR3 reads TGTGCCAGCAGCCTAAGGTTAGGGCACTATGGCTACACCTTC. The chain carries TRBV7-8 and TRBJ1-2; D gene uncertain. Trimming took 5 bases from V and 3 from J, leaving 13 bases between them. This CDR3 is 14 amino acids long. Per the germline V gene, CDR1 is SGHVS and CDR2 is FQNEAQ.

The V gene is TRBV9, the J gene TRBJ2-7; D unclear. This CDR3 comprises 15 residues. The germline V gene has CDR1 SGDLS and CDR2 YYNGEE. Trimming cost V 0 bases and J 2 bases, with 12 bases left between them. In DNA form, the CDR3 reads TGTGCCAGCAGCGTAGACCCCTCCACTCCCTACGAGCAGTACTTC. The encoded protein is CASSVDPSTPYEQYF.

The J gene is TRBJ2-7, the V gene TRBV27; D is uncertain. The CDR3 consists of 14 residues. Trimming stripped 1 base from V and 6 bases from J, with 13 bases between. CDR1 and CDR2 from the germline V gene are MNHEY and SMNVEV (reference sequence). The CDR3 protein is CASSLLTGPGEQYF. The CDR3 nucleotides are TGTGCCAGCAGTTTATTGACGGGTCCCGGCGAGCAGTACTTC.

This clonotype was counted only a few times. The chain employs TRBV19 and TRBJ2-5; unclear D gene. This CDR3 spans 13 amino acids. Deletions cut 1 base from V and 4 bases from J, with 7 bases between. Looked up from germline, CDR1 is LNHDA and CDR2 is SQIVND (reference sequence). In DNA form, the CDR3 reads TGTGCCAGTAGTATAGGAACGGCAGAGACCCAGTACTTC. Protein: CASSIGTAETQYF.

This clonotype was seen ten or more times. This rearrangement joins TRBV5-6 to TRBJ2-7; 9 positions agree with TRBD2. CDR1 and CDR2 (germline): SGHDT, YYEEEE. CDR3 length: 20 residues. Germline trimming cut 0 bases from V and 5 bases from J; bases unmatched to any gene: 21. CDR3 sequence (DNA): TGTGCCAGCAGCTTGGCCCCTCGGCCGAGGGTAGCGGGAGCAATAAACGAGCAGTACTTC. It encodes CASSLAPRPRVAGAINEQYF.

This clonotype was seen once. It may be a read error: a sequence one base away is much more abundant. The chain links TRBV11-2 to TRBJ2-1, with 10 bases that match TRBD2. This CDR3 spans 17 amino acids. Germline CDR1 and CDR2: SGHAT and FQNNGV. J gave up 2 bases and V 5 bases, and 9 bases lay outside the gene matches. CDR3 in DNA: TGTGCCAGCAGCGCCAGACTAGCGGGTCTTCCCTACAATGAGCAGTTCTTC. Residues: CASSARLAGLPYNEQFF.